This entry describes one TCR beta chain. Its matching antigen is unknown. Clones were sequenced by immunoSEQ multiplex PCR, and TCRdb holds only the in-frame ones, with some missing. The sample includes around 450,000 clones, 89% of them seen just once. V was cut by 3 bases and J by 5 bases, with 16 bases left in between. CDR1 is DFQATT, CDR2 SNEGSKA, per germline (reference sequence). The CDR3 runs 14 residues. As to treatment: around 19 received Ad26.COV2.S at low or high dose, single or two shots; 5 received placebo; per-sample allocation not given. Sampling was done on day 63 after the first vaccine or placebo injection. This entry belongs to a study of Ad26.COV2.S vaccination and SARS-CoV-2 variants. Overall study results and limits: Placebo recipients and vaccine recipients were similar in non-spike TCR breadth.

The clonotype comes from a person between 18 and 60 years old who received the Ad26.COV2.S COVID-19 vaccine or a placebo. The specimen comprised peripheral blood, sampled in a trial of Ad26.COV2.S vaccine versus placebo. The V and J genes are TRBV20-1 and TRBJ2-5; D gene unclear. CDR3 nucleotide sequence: TGCAGTGCTAGTTGGGTCCCCGCCTCGGAGACCCAGTACTTC. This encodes CSASWVPASETQYF.